These T cell receptor beta chains were read from a single sample in a study of blood T cell repertoires in COVID-19. The repertoire was sequenced with immunoSEQ multiplex PCR; TCRdb's copy has only in-frame clones and lacks some. The table has about 110,000 clones, about four fifths seen once; the top ten hold approximately 8.1%. The sample taken for sequencing was peripheral blood. The receptors originated from a woman in her forties with acute or convalescent COVID-19. Each CDR3 is given with its conserved first and last residue. D genes are given only for firm matches. Some rows have no size entry. The others give once, few or many, or a class for an expanded clone.

- | - | TRBJ2-5 | TRBV2 | CASSEDGGWETQYF | TGTGCCAGCAGTGAGGACGGGGGTTGGGAGACCCAGTACTTC
- | - | TRBJ1-6 | TRBV5-6 | CASSLAWSSYNSPLHF | TGTGCCAGCAGCTTGGCGTGGAGCTCCTATAATTCACCCCTCCACTTT
once | - | TRBJ2-7 | TRBV7-8 | CASSLNREYEQYF | TGTGCCAGCAGCTTAAACAGGGAGTACGAGCAGTACTTC
- | - | TRBJ1-1 | TRBV6-2/TRBV6-3 | CASSFDITEAFF | TGTGCCAGCAGCTTTGACATCACTGAAGCTTTCTTT
- | - | TRBJ2-1 | TRBV6-5 | CASSYRGSAGVEQFF | TGTGCCAGCAGTTACCGGGGGTCGGCAGGTGTTGAGCAGTTCTTC
- | - | TRBJ1-1 | TRBV12-3/TRBV12-4 | CASSLSNTEAFF | TGTGCCAGCAGCCTAAGTAACACTGAAGCTTTCTTT
- | - | TRBJ1-2 | TRBV4-3 | CASSQEFLKESGGYTF | TGCGCCAGCAGCCAAGAATTTCTTAAGGAGAGTGGTGGCTACACCTTC
- | - | TRBJ1-5 | TRBV19 | CASSIVINQPQHF | TGTGCCAGTAGTATAGTTATCAATCAGCCCCAGCATTTT
- | - | TRBJ1-1 | TRBV2 | CASSEDRTLNTEAFF | TGTGCCAGCAGCGAGGACAGAACCCTGAACACTGAAGCTTTCTTT
many | - | TRBJ1-2 | TRBV4-3 | CASSQDRNYGYTF | TGCGCCAGCAGCCAAGACAGAAACTATGGCTACACCTTC
once | - | TRBJ1-6 | TRBV6-1 | CASSESSSYNSPLHF | TGTGCCAGCAGTGAATCCTCCTCCTATAATTCACCCCTCCACTTT
- | TRBD2 | TRBJ2-1 | TRBV6-2/TRBV6-3 | CASSSGGLIDNEQFF | TGTGCCAGCAGTTCGGGGGGGCTTATCGATAATGAGCAGTTCTTC
- | TRBD2 | TRBJ2-3 | TRBV4-3 | CASSLRGVTGADTQYF | TGCGCCAGCAGCTTACGGGGGGTAACCGGGGCAGATACGCAGTATTTT
- | TRBD1 | TRBJ2-1 | TRBV18 | CASSPPGTGSNEQFF | TGTGCCAGCTCACCACCAGGGACAGGGTCCAATGAGCAGTTCTTC
- | TRBD1 | TRBJ1-3 | TRBV6-5 | CASSTTGGSGNTIYF | TGTGCCAGCAGTACTACAGGGGGCTCTGGAAACACCATATATTTT
- | - | TRBJ1-2 | TRBV5-1 | CASSLAATGARSYGYTF | TGCGCCAGCAGCTTGGCTGCTACAGGTGCGCGGAGCTATGGCTACACCTTC
- | - | TRBJ2-1 | TRBV6-1 | CASSESGLDNEQFF | TGTGCCAGCAGTGAATCTGGACTGGACAATGAGCAGTTCTTC
- | TRBD2 | TRBJ2-2 | TRBV6-2/TRBV6-3 | CASSADGGSTGELFF | TGTGCCAGCAGCGCGGACGGGGGGTCCACCGGGGAGCTGTTTTTT
- | - | TRBJ2-1 | TRBV7-2 | CASSFRGGGNEQFF | TGTGCCAGCAGCTTCAGGGGAGGGGGCAATGAGCAGTTCTTC
- | TRBD1 | TRBJ1-1 | TRBV5-1 | CASSPDRGNQNTEAFF | TGCGCCAGCAGCCCGGACAGGGGGAACCAGAACACTGAAGCTTTCTTT
- | TRBD2 | TRBJ2-2 | TRBV7-2 | CASSSGLAGGVGELFF | TGTGCCAGCAGCTCCGGACTAGCGGGGGGTGTCGGGGAGCTGTTTTTT
- | TRBD1 | TRBJ1-3 | TRBV7-6 | CASSLVGQGSTGNTIYF | TGTGCCAGCAGCTTAGTAGGACAGGGGAGCACTGGAAACACCATATATTTT
- | - | TRBJ1-5 | TRBV12-3/TRBV12-4 | CASTFGGNQPQHF | TGTGCCAGCACCTTCGGGGGAAATCAGCCCCAGCATTTT
- | - | TRBJ1-1 | TRBV5-1 | CASSLGGLGTEAFF | TGCGCCAGCAGCTTGGGGGGCCTGGGCACTGAAGCTTTCTTT
- | - | TRBJ1-3 | TRBV23-1 | CASKVRRRWQGPSGNTIYF | TGCGCCAGCAAAGTCCGCCGTAGGTGGCAGGGGCCGTCTGGAAACACCATATATTTT
- | - | TRBJ2-7 | TRBV6-5 | CASSYSIQGYEQYF | TGTGCCAGCAGTTACTCGATTCAGGGCTACGAGCAGTACTTC
- | - | TRBJ2-1 | TRBV2 | CASSGRTVSYNEQFF | TGTGCCAGCAGTGGTCGGACAGTATCCTACAATGAGCAGTTCTTC
- | TRBD2 | TRBJ2-5 | TRBV5-3 | CARSLNLAGETQYF | TGTGCCAGAAGCTTGAATCTAGCGGGAGAGACCCAGTACTTC
- | TRBD2 | TRBJ2-7 | TRBV6-5 | CASRATSLISYEQYF | TGTGCCAGCAGGGCGACTAGCTTGATATCCTACGAGCAGTACTTC
- | - | TRBJ2-7 | TRBV29-1 | CSGSTYPYEQYF | TGCAGCGGAAGTACTTACCCTTACGAGCAGTACTTC
- | TRBD2 | TRBJ2-3 | TRBV5-1 | CASTVGLAGGHNTQYF | TGCGCCAGCACCGTGGGACTAGCGGGGGGGCATAATACGCAGTATTTT
- | - | TRBJ1-6 | TRBV19 | CASSPVSYNSPLHF | TGTGCCAGTAGTCCGGTCTCCTATAATTCACCCCTCCACTTT
- | - | TRBJ1-2 | TRBV6-5 | CASSPLVSLEGYTF | TGTGCCAGCAGTCCCCTGGTCTCTTTGGAGGGCTACACCTTC